This entry is about one TCR beta chain. Its antigen is unidentified. TCRdb's table, derived via immunoSEQ multiplex PCR, lists solely in-frame clones and lacks some. The sample consists of just under 65,000 clones, around 80% of them appearing once. This record comes from a study of OX40 agonist ivuxolimab in advanced cancers. Overall study: The drug used for patients, ivuxolimab, was an agonistic anti-OX40 (CD134) antibody. Three patients had partial responses: one hepatocellular carcinoma, two cutaneous melanoma. Of mixed ages from about 23 to 90 and averaging approximately 60 years, the group was roughly 85% male. Study-level findings and limits: The antigen specificity of the peripheral T cells (those that were expanded) was not determined.

V was clipped by 2 bases and J by 3 bases, with 11 bases between them. CDR1 is SNHLY and CDR2 is FYNNEI in the germline V gene. The CDR3 runs 14 residues. This chain uses TRBV2 with TRBJ2-7, with D unresolved. The TCR sequence derives from an adult with an advanced solid tumor such as melanoma, head and neck, liver or kidney cancer. The sample in question was CD4+ or CD8+ T cells sorted from blood, obtained in a trial of the OX40 agonist ivuxolimab. The CDR3 is CASSESPASYEQYF. The CDR3 DNA sequence: TGTGCCAGCAGTGAATCGCCAGCCAGCTACGAGCAGTACTTC.